This TCR beta chain stems from a study of shared clonotypes between healthy human individuals. Concerning this clone itself: Antigen unknown.

Germline-derived CDR1 and CDR2 are SQVTM and ANQGSEA. V lost 7 bases and J lost 0, with 13 bases in between. This CDR3 has 13 amino acids. The data were produced by immunoSEQ multiplex PCR, yet TCRdb's version contains in-frame clones alone and is incomplete. The table lists about 2.1 million clones, just over 90% of them singletons. As defined, naive CD8 cells were CD45RO-negative and positively selected for CCR7, with terminally differentiated effector memory CD45RA+ cells excluded. General observations from the study: Approximately 4.9% of naive CD4 clonotypes were shared across a handful of donors.

This sequence was found in a man aged 18 to 29 in good health. Some clones in this sample may be carry-over from other donors' samples. The sample comprised naive CD8+ T cells from PBMCs. The V call is TRBV29-1, the J call TRBJ2-7; D might be TRBD1 or TRBD2, each matching 5 bases. In DNA, the CDR3 is TGCAGCGCAAAAGCTGGGGGCTCCTACGAGCAGTACTTC. The encoded protein is CSAKAGGSYEQYF.